These 6 T cell receptor beta chains came from one sample sequenced in a study of T cell responses to AZD1222 COVID-19 vaccine. The method was immunoSEQ multiplex PCR; TCRdb's version includes in-frame clones alone and lacks a portion of them. This table has about 120,000 clones, 85% to 95% appearing once. The specimen was peripheral blood, collected 28 days after the second AZD1222 dose. All receptors come from an adult who received the AZD1222 COVID-19 vaccine.

V and J are TRBV5-1 and TRBJ1-5, with unresolved D. This CDR3 comprises 13 residues. The V end was cut by 4 bases, the J end by 9 bases, with 14 bases between. CDR1 and CDR2 from the germline V gene are SGHRS and YFSETQ. In DNA, the CDR3 is TGCGCCAGCAGCCCCGACACTGGAGGGCCCCAGCATTTT. It yields the protein CASSPDTGGPQHF.

A few counts support this clone. The chain couples TRBV24-1 to TRBJ2-7; 7 nucleotides line up with TRBD1. This CDR3 is built from 14 residues. Germline V gene data show CDR1 as KGHDR and CDR2 as SFDVKD. Trimming took 7 bases from V and 3 from J; bases not matched to a gene: 8. CDR3 sequence: CATSDREGGYEQYF. Written as DNA, the CDR3 is TGTGCCACCAGCGACAGGGAAGGGGGCTACGAGCAGTACTTC.

The chain carries TRBV18 and TRBJ1-5; 8 bases align to TRBD1. This CDR3 region has 15 residues. Per the germline V gene, CDR1 is KGHSH and CDR2 is LQKENI. V shed 2 bases and J 2 bases; nucleotides not matched to a gene: 2. CDR3 loop: CASSPETGGNQPQHF. As DNA, the CDR3 is TGTGCCAGCTCACCAGAGACAGGGGGCAATCAGCCCCAGCATTTT.

The chain carries TRBV6-5 and TRBJ1-1; 8 bases fit TRBD1. The CDR3 consists of 13 residues. The germline gives CDR1 MNHEY, CDR2 SVGAGI. V lost 6 bases and J lost 6; bases outside the gene matches: 6. Here the CDR3 reads CASSRTGRAEAFF. For the CDR3, the DNA is TGTGCCAGCAGCCGGACAGGGCGGGCTGAAGCTTTCTTT.

In the case of this clone: An end of the junction differs from the germline gene, which may be a read error. The chain links TRBV10-3 to TRBJ1-3, with D possibly TRBD1 on 6 matching bases. The germline V gene has CDR1 ENHRY and CDR2 SYGVKD. This CDR3 spans 12 amino acids. CDR3 sequence reads: CAVRTEGNTIYF. In nucleotides, the CDR3 is TGTGCCGTCAGGACAGAAGGAAACACCATATATTTT.

The CDR3 DNA reads as TGTGCCAGCAGAAAGACAGGGGTTGGTGAAAAACTGTTTTTT. This codes for CASRKTGVGEKLFF. The J gene is TRBJ1-4, the V gene TRBV2, with 8 nucleotides matching TRBD1. V trimming: 6 bases; J trimming: 7 bases; junction bases outside the gene matches: 7. The germline gives CDR1 SNHLY, CDR2 FYNNEI. CDR3 size: 14 residues.